These T cell receptor beta chains were read from a single sample in a study of PD-1 blockade in classical Hodgkin lymphoma. Produced via immunoSEQ multiplex PCR; TCRdb's table is partial and in-frame only. The table lists about 61,000 clones, about 85% of them singletons, with 6.5% to 9% in the top ten. The sequences come from peripheral blood mononuclear cells (PBMCs), collected before the fourth cycle of nivolumab. These receptors all stem from a human donor with classical Hodgkin lymphoma. Both conserved end residues are part of each CDR3. Fields, in order: CDR3 DNA, CDR3 protein, D gene, V gene, clone size, J gene. A D gene is named only where the DNA matches it firmly. Expanded clones get a size class; other rows say once, few or many, or leave the size out.

CDR3 DNA: TGTGCCAGCAGCTTGCCTGGATCCTACGAGCAGTACTTC
CDR3 protein: CASSLPGSYEQYF
D gene: NA
V gene: TRBV28
clone size: NA
J gene: TRBJ2-7

CDR3 DNA: TGTGCCTGGAGTGGGGTGACTCTTGATACGCAGTATTTT
CDR3 protein: CAWSGVTLDTQYF
D gene: NA
V gene: TRBV30
clone size: NA
J gene: TRBJ2-3

CDR3 DNA: TGCGCCAGCAGCCCGCCAATGGGCACAGATACGCAGTATTTT
CDR3 protein: CASSPPMGTDTQYF
D gene: NA
V gene: TRBV5-1
clone size: NA
J gene: TRBJ2-3

CDR3 DNA: TGCGCCAGCAGTGATCTAGGGGGGCCCTCCTACGAGCAGTACTTC
CDR3 protein: CASSDLGGPSYEQYF
D gene: NA
V gene: TRBV10-2
clone size: NA
J gene: TRBJ2-7

CDR3 DNA: TGTGCCAGCAGCCAAAGGGCCCTCGATCAGTTCTTC
CDR3 protein: CASSQRALDQFF
D gene: NA
V gene: TRBV4-2
clone size: NA
J gene: TRBJ2-1

CDR3 DNA: TGTGCCAGCAGCTTAAGGGGACACTACAATGAGCAGTTCTTC
CDR3 protein: CASSLRGHYNEQFF
D gene: NA
V gene: TRBV7-3
clone size: NA
J gene: TRBJ2-1

CDR3 DNA: TGTGCCAGCAGTTACTCGGGACAGGGTTCGGTTCTCCTCCACTTT
CDR3 protein: CASSYSGQGSVLLHF
D gene: TRBD1
V gene: TRBV6-6
clone size: NA
J gene: TRBJ1-6

CDR3 DNA: TGTGCCAGCAGTGACTCACTTGTCGGACAGAGAGATCAGCCCCAGCATTTT
CDR3 protein: CASSDSLVGQRDQPQHF
D gene: NA
V gene: TRBV6-4
clone size: NA
J gene: TRBJ1-5

CDR3 DNA: TGTGCCAGCACTCGAGGGGGGGGCGATACCGGGGAGCTGTTTTTT
CDR3 protein: CASTRGGGDTGELFF
D gene: NA
V gene: TRBV27
clone size: NA
J gene: TRBJ2-2

CDR3 DNA: TGCGCCAGCAGCTTGACAGGGAACACCGGGGAGCTGTTTTTT
CDR3 protein: CASSLTGNTGELFF
D gene: NA
V gene: TRBV5-1
clone size: NA
J gene: TRBJ2-2

CDR3 DNA: TGTGCCAGCAGTTACGCGGGGTGGGATGAGCAGTTCTTC
CDR3 protein: CASSYAGWDEQFF
D gene: NA
V gene: TRBV6-5
clone size: NA
J gene: TRBJ2-1

CDR3 DNA: TGTGCCAGCAGTTCCTATATGAACACTGAAGCTTTCTTT
CDR3 protein: CASSSYMNTEAFF
D gene: NA
V gene: TRBV6-5
clone size: NA
J gene: TRBJ1-1

CDR3 DNA: TGTGCCAGCAGCCGAGAGGCAGGGAACTATGGCTACACCTTC
CDR3 protein: CASSREAGNYGYTF
D gene: NA
V gene: TRBV7-8
clone size: once
J gene: TRBJ1-2

CDR3 DNA: TGCGCCAGCAGCCAAGATAGCGGGGGGTTTTACTATGGCTACACCTTC
CDR3 protein: CASSQDSGGFYYGYTF
D gene: NA
V gene: TRBV4-1
clone size: NA
J gene: TRBJ1-2

CDR3 DNA: TGTGCCAGCAGCGTAGGTAGTATCGTCGGACAGGCTTACAATGAGCAGTTCTTC
CDR3 protein: CASSVGSIVGQAYNEQFF
D gene: TRBD1
V gene: TRBV9
clone size: NA
J gene: TRBJ2-1

CDR3 DNA: TGCGCCAGCAGCTTGTTAGGGGTGGCCGAGCAGTACTTC
CDR3 protein: CASSLLGVAEQYF
D gene: NA
V gene: TRBV5-1
clone size: NA
J gene: TRBJ2-7

CDR3 DNA: TGTGCCGGGACAGGGTTAAGGGGCTACACCTTC
CDR3 protein: CAGTGLRGYTF
D gene: TRBD1
V gene: TRBV30
clone size: NA
J gene: TRBJ1-2

CDR3 DNA: TGTGCCAGCAGCAATCGGGGCACAGGAGTTGCAACTAATGAAAAACTGTTTTTT
CDR3 protein: CASSNRGTGVATNEKLFF
D gene: NA
V gene: TRBV21-1
clone size: NA
J gene: TRBJ1-4

CDR3 DNA: TGCGCCAGCAGCGCACAGGGGACGCACGAGCAGTACTTC
CDR3 protein: CASSAQGTHEQYF
D gene: TRBD1
V gene: TRBV5-1
clone size: NA
J gene: TRBJ2-7

CDR3 DNA: TGCGCCAGCAGCTTGAAGGGACTAGCGAGCGCCGGGGAGCTGTTTTTT
CDR3 protein: CASSLKGLASAGELFF
D gene: TRBD2
V gene: TRBV5-1
clone size: NA
J gene: TRBJ2-2

CDR3 DNA: TGTGCGGTGGGGCCGGGGAAACTAGCCAAAAACATTCAGTACTTC
CDR3 protein: CAVGPGKLAKNIQYF
D gene: NA
V gene: TRBV6-5
clone size: NA
J gene: TRBJ2-4

CDR3 DNA: TGTGCCAGCAGTGTGCGGGGGGGCGGAGGTGAGCAGTTCTTC
CDR3 protein: CASSVRGGGGEQFF
D gene: TRBD2
V gene: TRBV6-4
clone size: NA
J gene: TRBJ2-1

CDR3 DNA: TGTGCCACCCCAGGGGTGAACTGGGAGACCCAGTACTTC
CDR3 protein: CATPGVNWETQYF
D gene: NA
V gene: TRBV19
clone size: NA
J gene: TRBJ2-5

CDR3 DNA: TGTGCCAGCAGGCCCGGGACAGGGCGAGAAGCTTTCTTT
CDR3 protein: CASRPGTGREAFF
D gene: TRBD1
V gene: TRBV6-5
clone size: NA
J gene: TRBJ1-1

CDR3 DNA: TGTGCCAGAAGCTTGATTAGCGGGGGTTATAGCACAGATACGCAGTATTTT
CDR3 protein: CARSLISGGYSTDTQYF
D gene: TRBD2
V gene: TRBV5-3
clone size: NA
J gene: TRBJ2-3

CDR3 DNA: TGCGCCAGCAGCTTGCGGGAGAACACTGAAGCTTTCTTT
CDR3 protein: CASSLRENTEAFF
D gene: NA
V gene: TRBV5-1
clone size: NA
J gene: TRBJ1-1